A single sample is the source of the 22 T cell receptor beta chains below, sequenced in a study of T cell responses to AZD1222 COVID-19 vaccine. Assay: immunoSEQ multiplex PCR; the TCRdb copy retains only in-frame clones and omits some. The sample carries 90,000 to 120,000 clones, around 90% recorded once. The specimen comprised peripheral blood, sampled 28 days after the second AZD1222 dose. These receptors all stem from an adult who received the AZD1222 COVID-19 vaccine.

This rearrangement joins TRBV5-6 to TRBJ2-5; perhaps TRBD1 as D (5 bases). V lost 4 bases and J 1 base, leaving 20 bases between the germline ends. Germline values: CDR1 SGHDT, CDR2 YYEEEE. The CDR3 spans 17 residues. The CDR3 reads CASSPPPGWGSQETQYF. DNA for the CDR3: TGTGCCAGCAGCCCCCCCCCAGGGTGGGGATCCCAAGAGACCCAGTACTTC.

J is TRBJ1-3 and V is TRBV6-5, with D perhaps TRBD1 (5 bases). CDR1 and CDR2 (germline): MNHEY, SVGAGI. V lost 5 bases and J 3 bases, leaving 11 bases between the germline ends. This CDR3 comprises 14 residues. The CDR3 spells CASSPWGYGNTIYF. In DNA form, the CDR3 reads TGTGCCAGCAGTCCATGGGGGTATGGAAACACCATATATTTT.

V is TRBV5-1 and J is TRBJ1-6; no firm D call. V was trimmed by 3 bases and J by 0 bases, leaving 7 bases between them. Germline V gene data show CDR1 as SGHRS and CDR2 as YFSETQ. This CDR3 region has 15 residues. The CDR3 here is CASSSDGSYNSPLHF. In DNA form, the CDR3 reads TGCGCCAGCAGCTCAGACGGCTCCTATAATTCACCCCTCCACTTT.

The rearrangement joins TRBV7-9 to TRBJ2-7; 9 positions agree with TRBD1. The J segment lost 2 bases and the V segment lost 2 bases, leaving 4 bases of the junction unmatched. Germline CDR1 SEHNR, CDR2 FQNEAQ (reference sequence). CDR3 length: 15 residues. CDR3 in amino acids: CASSLPGQGTYEQYF. The CDR3 DNA reads TGTGCCAGCAGCTTACCCGGACAGGGGACCTACGAGCAGTACTTC.

The chain employs TRBV5-1 and TRBJ1-3, with TRBD1 matching 9 bases. The CDR3 has 14 amino acids. The J segment lost 4 bases and the V segment lost 4 bases, leaving 3 bases of the junction unmatched. Germline V gives CDR1 SGHRS, CDR2 YFSETQ. The DNA of the CDR3 is TGCGCCAGCAGCACGGGGACAGGGGGAAACACCATATATTTT. Translating it yields CASSTGTGGNTIYF.

V and J are TRBV21-1 and TRBJ2-1. TRBV21-1 counts as a pseudogene. The CDR3 contains 14 residues. The chain's CDR3 is CASSKEASRSEQFF. DNA for the CDR3: TGTGCCAGCAGCAAAGAGGCCAGTCGGTCCGAGCAGTTCTTC.

The chain is built from TRBV11-2 and TRBJ2-7; TRBD1 might be the D (6 bases). This CDR3 has 13 residues. Germline lookup yields CDR1 SGHAT and CDR2 FQNNGV. The V and J ends lost 11 bases and 2 bases respectively, with 16 bases between them. In DNA form, the CDR3 reads TGTGCCCTTGAGGTCAGGGGAACCTACGAGCAGTACTTC. Translation gives CALEVRGTYEQYF.

In nucleotides, the CDR3 is TGTGCCAGTAGTATTACGAGGGGGCGTCGGGAAAAACTGTTTTTT. Protein: CASSITRGRREKLFF. The V and J genes are TRBV19 and TRBJ1-4; 7 bases agree with TRBD1. CDR1 and CDR2 (germline): LNHDA, SQIVND (reference sequence). J gave up 8 bases and V 3 bases, and 9 bases lay outside the gene matches. The CDR3 consists of 15 residues.

This clone was seen a single time. The CDR3 loop reads CASSLEGSYEQYF. The CDR3, as DNA: TGTGCCAGCAGCTTGGAGGGGTCCTACGAGCAGTACTTC. The chain uses TRBV5-6 and TRBJ2-7; D is possibly TRBD1 (5 bases). The V gene's germline CDR1 is SGHDT and CDR2 YYEEEE. The CDR3 totals 13 residues. Trimming cost V 0 bases and J 1 base, with 5 bases left between them.

The table lists this clone with a count of one. The V call is TRBV27, the J call TRBJ2-3; 9 bases match TRBD1. CDR1 and CDR2 from the germline V gene are MNHEY and SMNVEV (reference sequence). With V trimmed by 5 bases and J by 5 bases, 5 bases remained unmatched. The CDR3 totals 14 residues. CDR3 sequence: CASSQDRGQDTQYF. The CDR3 DNA follows: TGTGCCAGCAGTCAGGACAGGGGACAAGATACGCAGTATTTT.

This rearrangement joins TRBV7-2 to TRBJ1-1; 7 bases line up with TRBD1. The germline V gene has CDR1 SGHTA and CDR2 FQGNSA. Trimming at V came to 3 bases and at J to 2 bases, leaving 6 bases not matched to a gene. This CDR3 has 15 amino acids. The CDR3 reads CASSFFGTANTEAFF. The CDR3 nucleotides are TGTGCCAGCAGCTTCTTCGGGACAGCTAACACTGAAGCTTTCTTT.

The gene calls are TRBV7-9 and TRBJ1-3; D ambiguous. The ends were cut back, 3 bases at V and 0 bases at J, with 9 bases in the middle. CDR3 length: 15 amino acids. The germline CDR1 and CDR2 sequences are SEHNR and FQNEAQ (reference sequence). CDR3 nucleotides: TGTGCCAGCAGCTTGGTTGCAAGCTCTGGAAACACCATATATTTT. Translated: CASSLVASSGNTIYF.

The chain uses TRBV28 and TRBJ2-1; the D call may be TRBD1 or TRBD2 (6 bases each). V was clipped by 7 bases and J by 3 bases, with 16 bases between them. In germline, CDR1 is MDHEN, CDR2 SYDVKM. The CDR3 has 15 amino acids. The CDR3 DNA reads TGTGCCAGCACCTTAGGGGGGAGTAACTACAATGAGCAGTTCTTC. It encodes CASTLGGSNYNEQFF. The entire variable domain, with the rest obtained from reference TRBV28 and TRBJ2-1, is as follows: DVKVTQSSRYLVKRTGEKVFLECVQDMDHENMFWYRQDPGLGLRLIYFSYDVKMKEKGDIPEGYSVSREKKERFSLILESASTNQTSMYLCASTLGGSNYNEQFFGPGTRLTVL.

This sequence joins TRBV7-2 and TRBJ1-2, with D possibly matching TRBD1 (5 bases). The CDR3 loop spans 13 amino acids. V shed 1 base and J shed 8 bases, with 11 bases lying between them. The germline CDR1 and CDR2 sequences are SGHTA and FQGNSA. In DNA, the CDR3 is TGTGCCAGCAGCTTAGGACATTGGGGCGGCTACACCTTC. Translated, it gives CASSLGHWGGYTF.

The rearrangement joins TRBV18 to TRBJ2-3; 8 bases align to TRBD2. Unmatched junction bases numbered 7, after V lost 3 bases and J lost 2 bases. The germline V gene encodes CDR1 KGHSH and CDR2 LQKENI. The CDR3 loop spans 16 amino acids. For the CDR3, the DNA is TGTGCCAGCTCACCCCGGGAGGGGAGGCCCACAGATACGCAGTATTTT. It encodes CASSPREGRPTDTQYF.

The chain joins TRBV9 to TRBJ2-3; possibly TRBD1 for D (5 bases). The CDR3 is 14 residues long. Germline loops: CDR1 SGDLS, CDR2 YYNGEE. The V and J ends lost 5 bases and 1 base respectively, with 11 bases between them. In DNA form, the CDR3 reads TGTGCCAGCAGTAGCCTCAGGGGCACAGATACGCAGTATTTT. It translates to CASSSLRGTDTQYF.

The chain employs TRBV9 and TRBJ2-7, with 9 bases lining up with TRBD1. Germline CDR1 reads SGDLS; CDR2 reads YYNGEE. The CDR3 length is 15 residues. The ends lost 4 bases at V and 2 bases at J; junction bases unmatched: 7. The DNA for the CDR3 is TGTGCCAGCAGCACTGGACAGGGGTTCACCTACGAGCAGTACTTC. Translation gives CASSTGQGFTYEQYF.

This clone was detected only once. V is TRBV6-2 or TRBV6-3 and J is TRBJ2-3; 8 bases agree with TRBD2. The length of the CDR3 is 15 residues. V gave up 5 bases and J gave up 3 bases; unmatched junction bases: 7. Germline CDR1 and CDR2: MNHEY and SVGEGT. The CDR3 DNA follows: TGTGCCAGCAGTGGCGGACTAGCAGGGACAGATACGCAGTATTTT. Encoded protein: CASSGGLAGTDTQYF.

The gene calls are TRBV4-3 and TRBJ1-6, with 9 bases that match TRBD1. The CDR3 length is 13 residues. The germline V gene has CDR1 LGHNA and CDR2 YSLEER. V lost 4 bases, J lost 8 bases, and 0 bases stayed unmatched. As DNA, the CDR3 is TGCGCCAGCAGCCGGACAGGGGATTCACCCCTCCACTTT. Its protein product is CASSRTGDSPLHF.

The V gene is TRBV2, the J gene TRBJ2-7; D gene uncertain. V lost 7 bases to trimming and J lost 2 bases, with 15 bases between them. The CDR3 totals 14 residues. Per germline, CDR1 SNHLY and CDR2 FYNNEI. The CDR3 protein is CASNRQRSTYEQYF. DNA for the CDR3: TGTGCCAGCAATCGGCAGCGCTCGACCTACGAGCAGTACTTC.

The chain is built from TRBV27 and TRBJ1-2, with 7 bases identical to TRBD1. The V gene end was trimmed by 5 bases and the J gene end by 6 bases; junction bases not matched to a gene: 6. This CDR3 comprises 13 residues. Germline CDR1 is MNHEY and CDR2 is SMNVEV (reference sequence). The CDR3 is CASSPTGFDGYTF. The CDR3 region has the DNA TGTGCCAGCAGTCCGACAGGGTTTGATGGCTACACCTTC.

The chain links TRBV14 to TRBJ2-7; D unclear. Germline loops: CDR1 SGHDN, CDR2 FVKESK. The CDR3 sequence is 11 residues long. V was shortened by 1 base and J by 3 bases, with 1 base between the two germline ends. Here the CDR3 reads CASSQVYEQYF. The DNA of the CDR3 is TGTGCCAGCAGCCAAGTCTACGAGCAGTACTTC.